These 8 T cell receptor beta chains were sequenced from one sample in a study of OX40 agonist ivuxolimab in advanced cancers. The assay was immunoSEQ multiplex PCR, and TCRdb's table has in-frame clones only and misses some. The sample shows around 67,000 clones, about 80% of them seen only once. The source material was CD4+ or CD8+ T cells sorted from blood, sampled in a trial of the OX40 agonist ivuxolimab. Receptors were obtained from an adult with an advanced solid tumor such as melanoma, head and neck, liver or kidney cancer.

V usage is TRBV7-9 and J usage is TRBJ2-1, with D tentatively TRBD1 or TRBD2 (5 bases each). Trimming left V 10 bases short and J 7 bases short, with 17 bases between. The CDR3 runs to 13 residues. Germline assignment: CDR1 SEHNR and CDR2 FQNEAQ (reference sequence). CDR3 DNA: TGTGCCATAAACATCCGGGACGGGAATGAGCAGTTCTTC. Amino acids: CAINIRDGNEQFF.

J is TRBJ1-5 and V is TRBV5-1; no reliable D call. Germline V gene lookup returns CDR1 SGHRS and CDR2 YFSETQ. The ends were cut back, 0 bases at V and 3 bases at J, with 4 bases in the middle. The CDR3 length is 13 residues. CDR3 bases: TGCGCCAGCAGCTTGGATCCCAATCAGCCCCAGCATTTT. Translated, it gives CASSLDPNQPQHF.

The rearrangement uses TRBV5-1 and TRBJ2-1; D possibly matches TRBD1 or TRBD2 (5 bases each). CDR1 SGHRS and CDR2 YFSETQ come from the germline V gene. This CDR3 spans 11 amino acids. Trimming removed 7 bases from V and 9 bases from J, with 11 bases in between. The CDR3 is CASGGVGEQFF. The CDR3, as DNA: TGCGCCAGCGGGGGAGTCGGTGAGCAGTTCTTC.

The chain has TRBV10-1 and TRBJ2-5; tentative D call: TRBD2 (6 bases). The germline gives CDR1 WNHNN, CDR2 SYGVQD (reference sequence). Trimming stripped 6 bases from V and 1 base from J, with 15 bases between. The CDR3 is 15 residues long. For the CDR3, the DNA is TGCGCCAGCAGGAAGAGTGGGGAGGCCCAAGAGACCCAGTACTTC. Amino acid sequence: CASRKSGEAQETQYF.

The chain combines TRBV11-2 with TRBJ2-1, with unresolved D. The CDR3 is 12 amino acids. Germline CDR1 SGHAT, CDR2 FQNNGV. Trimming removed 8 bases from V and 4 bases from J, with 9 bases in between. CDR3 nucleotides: TGTGCCAGCTACCCAGGTTACAATGAGCAGTTCTTC. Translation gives CASYPGYNEQFF.

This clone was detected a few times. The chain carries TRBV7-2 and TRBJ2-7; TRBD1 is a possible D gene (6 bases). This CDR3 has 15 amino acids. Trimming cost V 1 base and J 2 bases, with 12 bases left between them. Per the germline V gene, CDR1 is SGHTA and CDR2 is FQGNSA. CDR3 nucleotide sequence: TGTGCCAGCAGCTTAGGGTGGGGACAAACCTACGAGCAGTACTTC. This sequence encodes CASSLGWGQTYEQYF.

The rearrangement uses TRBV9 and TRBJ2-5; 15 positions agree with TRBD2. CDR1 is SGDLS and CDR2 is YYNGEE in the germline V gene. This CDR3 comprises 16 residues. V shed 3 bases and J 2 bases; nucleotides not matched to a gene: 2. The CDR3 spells CASSAGLAGGQETQYF. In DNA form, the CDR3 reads TGTGCCAGCAGCGCGGGACTAGCGGGGGGACAAGAGACCCAGTACTTC.

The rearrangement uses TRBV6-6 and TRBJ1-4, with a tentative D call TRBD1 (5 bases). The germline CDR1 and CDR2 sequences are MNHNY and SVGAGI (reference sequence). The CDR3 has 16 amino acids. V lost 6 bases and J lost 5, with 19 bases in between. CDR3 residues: CASRSPVGGVNEKLFF. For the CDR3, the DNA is TGTGCCAGCAGATCCCCTGTCGGGGGAGTAAATGAAAAACTGTTTTTT.